This T cell receptor beta chain appears in the sequencing data of a study of blood T cell repertoires in COVID-19. Looking at the study overall: Samples representing acute and convalescent COVID-19 were sourced from the United States, Italy and Spain.

This clone was seen many times. Germline assignment: CDR1 LNHDA and CDR2 SQIVND (reference sequence). With 3 bases removed from V and 4 bases from J, the gap between germline ends came to 15 bases. This CDR3 has 16 amino acids. Only in-frame clones appear in the TCRdb table, and some are missing; sequencing was by immunoSEQ multiplex PCR. Of more than 120,000 clones in the sample, over 80% were seen once. V gene TRBV19 combines with J gene TRBJ2-2, with D tentatively TRBD2 (6 bases). Sequenced: peripheral blood. The sequence came from a middle-aged man who had recovered from COVID-19. CDR3 region: CASSIQRGAITGELFF. The CDR3 nucleotides read TGTGCCAGTAGTATTCAACGCGGGGCTATCACCGGGGAGCTGTTTTTT.